Each of the 19 T cell receptor beta chains below was sequenced from the same sample in a study of shared clonotypes between healthy human individuals. Terminally differentiated effector memory CD45RA+ cells were excluded from the naive CD8 cells, which were CD45RO-negative and positively selected for CCR7. Data came from immunoSEQ multiplex PCR; TCRdb stores just in-frame clones and leaves some out. The sample lists hundreds of thousands of clones, 90% to 95% occurring once. The sequencing input was naive CD8+ T cells sorted from blood. The receptors come from a man aged 25-45 years in good health.

V and J are TRBV18 and TRBJ2-2; TRBD2 matches at 7 bases. This CDR3 is built from 17 residues. Per the germline V gene, CDR1 is KGHSH and CDR2 is LQKENI. J gave up 3 bases and V 5 bases, and 12 bases lay outside the gene matches. CDR3 region: CASSSSAGEVDTGELFF. The CDR3 coding sequence is TGTGCCAGCTCATCTTCGGCGGGGGAAGTTGACACCGGGGAGCTGTTTTTT.

The chain employs TRBV14 and TRBJ1-3; TRBD1 matches at 8 bases. Germline V gene data show CDR1 as SGHDN and CDR2 as FVKESK. The CDR3 is made up of 16 amino acids. V trimming: 4 bases; J trimming: 8 bases; junction bases outside the gene matches: 13. In DNA, the CDR3 is TGTGCCAGCAGCCCAGACGTCAGGGGGCTTCTGGACACCATATATTTT. It is translated as CASSPDVRGLLDTIYF.

The genes are TRBV9 and TRBJ2-7; D unclear. The CDR3 totals 15 residues. The germline V and J ends were trimmed by 0 bases and 1 base, with 11 bases remaining between them. CDR1 and CDR2 (germline): SGDLS, YYNGEE. This CDR3 is CASSVGSDESYEQYF. In nucleotides, the CDR3 is TGTGCCAGCAGCGTAGGGTCCGACGAGTCCTACGAGCAGTACTTC.

The V and J genes are TRBV5-5 and TRBJ2-7; TRBD1 agrees at 9 bases. Per the germline V gene, CDR1 is SGHKS and CDR2 is YYEKEE (reference sequence). This CDR3 has 16 amino acids. The V gene end was trimmed by 4 bases and the J gene end by 1 base; junction bases not matched to a gene: 9. CDR3 bases: TGTGCCAGCAGCCCCACCCCCGGACAGGGGTCCTACGAGCAGTACTTC. This translates into CASSPTPGQGSYEQYF.

Only one count was recorded for this clone. The chain carries TRBV28 and TRBJ2-1, with a possible D match to TRBD2 (5 bases). Trimming shortened V by 3 bases and J by 8 bases, and 17 bases separated the two germline ends. CDR1 MDHEN and CDR2 SYDVKM come from the germline V gene. The CDR3 runs 15 residues. The CDR3 DNA sequence: TGTGCCAGCAGTTTTACCAGCGGCCCCCCTGATGAGCAGTTCTTC. Translated, it gives CASSFTSGPPDEQFF.

The chain carries TRBV27 and TRBJ1-4; D is undetermined. Germline-derived CDR1 and CDR2 are MNHEY and SMNVEV (reference sequence). V shed 6 bases and J shed 1 base, with 15 bases lying between them. The CDR3 runs to 16 residues. CDR3 sequence: CASRGITDLTNEKLFF. CDR3 nucleotides: TGTGCCAGCAGGGGAATAACGGACCTAACTAATGAAAAACTGTTTTTT.

The rearrangement links TRBV23-1 to TRBJ2-7; 10 positions match TRBD1. TRBV23-1 is annotated as an ORF whose role is uncertain. The V gene end was trimmed by 2 bases and the J gene end by 2 bases; junction bases not matched to a gene: 3. This CDR3 contains 15 residues. Here the CDR3 reads CASSQLGTGAYEQYF. Here the CDR3 DNA reads TGCGCCAGCAGTCAACTTGGGACAGGGGCCTACGAGCAGTACTTC.

The V call is TRBV5-6, the J call TRBJ2-7, with no clear D. Germline assignment: CDR1 SGHDT and CDR2 YYEEEE. Trimming removed 0 bases from V and 3 bases from J, with 10 bases in between. CDR3 length: 14 amino acids. The CDR3 reads CASSLGQANYEQYF. The DNA for the CDR3 is TGTGCCAGCAGCTTGGGGCAGGCGAACTACGAGCAGTACTTC.

This chain joins TRBV7-9 and TRBJ2-1; 12 bases agree with TRBD2. The CDR3 sequence is 15 residues long. V was pared by 5 bases and J by 7 bases, with 6 bases of the junction left unmatched. Germline CDR1 and CDR2: SEHNR and FQNEAQ (reference sequence). The CDR3 coding sequence is TGTGCCAGCAGCCCCGGGGGGACTAGCGGGAATGAGCAGTTCTTC. The encoded protein is CASSPGGTSGNEQFF.

The CDR3 loop is CASSLADRDPYNEQFF. CDR3 bases: TGTGCCAGCAGCTTAGCGGACAGGGACCCCTACAATGAGCAGTTCTTC. This sequence joins TRBV7-9 and TRBJ2-1; 8 bases align to TRBD1. The CDR3 extends over 16 amino acids. CDR1 SEHNR and CDR2 FQNEAQ come from the germline V gene (reference sequence). With V trimmed by 0 bases and J by 2 bases, 3 bases remained unmatched.

The J gene is TRBJ2-5, the V gene TRBV6-6, with D unclear. The CDR3 is 13 residues long. Trimming took 2 bases from V and 0 from J, leaving 4 bases between them. CDR1 MNHNY and CDR2 SVGAGI come from the germline V gene (reference sequence). This CDR3 reads CASSYHDQETQYF. CDR3 DNA: TGTGCCAGCAGTTACCATGACCAAGAGACCCAGTACTTC.

J is TRBJ2-7 and V is TRBV6-1; D uncertain. CDR3 length: 11 amino acids. Trimming took 4 bases from V and 3 from J, leaving 4 bases between them. Germline CDR1 is MNHNS and CDR2 is SASEGT. The CDR3 region is CASSGYYEQYF. Written as DNA, the CDR3 is TGTGCCAGCAGTGGCTACTACGAGCAGTACTTC.

Comment on this clone: Distinct nucleotide sequences in the sample also encode this CDR3. The V call is TRBV7-9, the J call TRBJ2-5; no clear D gene. Germline V lookup: CDR1 SEHNR, CDR2 FQNEAQ (reference sequence). This CDR3 comprises 13 residues. V shed 1 base and J shed 5 bases, with 8 bases lying between them. The CDR3 loop is CASSLGGVETQYF. CDR3 DNA: TGTGCCAGCAGCTTAGGTGGTGTGGAGACCCAGTACTTC.

This chain connects TRBV2 to TRBJ2-5; D is undetermined. V was shortened by 4 bases and J by 5 bases, with 17 bases between the two germline ends. The CDR3 runs 15 residues. Looked up from germline, CDR1 is SNHLY and CDR2 is FYNNEI. The CDR3 region is CASSGKQFWDETQYF. CDR3 bases: TGTGCCAGCAGTGGTAAACAGTTCTGGGATGAGACCCAGTACTTC.

The sample holds a few counts of this clone. The CDR3 region has the DNA TGTGCCAGCAGCTTAGCGGAGCAGGGACTTCCTTGGGGCTACACCTTC. It translates to CASSLAEQGLPWGYTF. The chain is built from TRBV7-9 and TRBJ1-2; D perhaps matches TRBD1 (5 bases). CDR1 SEHNR and CDR2 FQNEAQ come from the germline V gene (reference sequence). V lost 0 bases and J 8 bases, leaving 19 bases between the germline ends. The CDR3 loop spans 16 amino acids.

The chain combines TRBV15 with TRBJ1-2; 7 bases agree with TRBD1. The germline V gene has CDR1 LNHNV and CDR2 YYDKDF (reference sequence). Unmatched junction bases numbered 7, after V lost 5 bases and J lost 4 bases. This CDR3 is built from 14 residues. CDR3: CATSQTGAGYGYTF. The CDR3 DNA is TGTGCCACCAGCCAAACAGGGGCGGGCTATGGCTACACCTTC. Filled out from reference TRBV15 and TRBJ1-2, the complete variable domain reads DAMVIQNPRYQVTQFGKPVTLSCSQTLNHNVMYWYQQKSSQAPKLLFHYYDKDFNNEADTPDNFQSRRPNTSFCFLDIRSPGLGDTAMYLCATSQTGAGYGYTFGSGTRLTVV.

This chain uses TRBV9 with TRBJ2-5; 9 nucleotides line up with TRBD2. V was pared by 3 bases and J by 5 bases, with 8 bases of the junction left unmatched. This CDR3 region has 15 residues. Germline CDR1 and CDR2: SGDLS and YYNGEE. In DNA form, the CDR3 reads TGTGCCAGCAGCGCGTTAGCGGGAGTAAAGGAGACCCAGTACTTC. This codes for CASSALAGVKETQYF.

The genes are TRBV6-1 and TRBJ1-5; D call uncertain. The CDR3 extends over 14 amino acids. The germline V gene has CDR1 MNHNS and CDR2 SASEGT. Trimming cost V 6 bases and J 2 bases, with 11 bases left between them. CDR3 amino acids: CASRQITGNQPQHF. The CDR3 nucleotides are TGTGCCAGCAGACAAATCACTGGCAATCAGCCCCAGCATTTT.

In this sample, this clone turned up once. The chain combines TRBV27 with TRBJ2-7, with 7 bases lining up with TRBD2. V was pared by 2 bases and J by 0 bases, with 7 bases of the junction left unmatched. Germline V CDR1 and CDR2: MNHEY, SMNVEV (reference sequence). The CDR3 is made up of 16 amino acids. The CDR3 loop reads CASSLVGGRSSYEQYF. The CDR3 coding sequence is TGTGCCAGCAGTTTAGTGGGAGGGAGGTCCTCCTACGAGCAGTACTTC.